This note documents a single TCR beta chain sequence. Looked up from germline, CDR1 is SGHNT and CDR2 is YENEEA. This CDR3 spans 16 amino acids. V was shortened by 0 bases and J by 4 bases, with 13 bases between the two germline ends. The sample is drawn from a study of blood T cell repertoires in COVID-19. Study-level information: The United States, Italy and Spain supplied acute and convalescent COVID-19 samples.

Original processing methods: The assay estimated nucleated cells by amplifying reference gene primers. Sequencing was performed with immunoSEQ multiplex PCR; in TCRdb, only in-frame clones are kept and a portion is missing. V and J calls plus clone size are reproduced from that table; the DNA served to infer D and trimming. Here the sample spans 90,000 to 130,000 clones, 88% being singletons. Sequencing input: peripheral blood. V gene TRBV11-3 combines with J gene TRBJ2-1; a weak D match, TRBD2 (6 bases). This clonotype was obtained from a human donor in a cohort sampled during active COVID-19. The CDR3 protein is CASSLDGAGSYNEQFF. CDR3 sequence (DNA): TGTGCCAGCAGCTTAGACGGAGCGGGTTCATACAATGAGCAGTTCTTC.